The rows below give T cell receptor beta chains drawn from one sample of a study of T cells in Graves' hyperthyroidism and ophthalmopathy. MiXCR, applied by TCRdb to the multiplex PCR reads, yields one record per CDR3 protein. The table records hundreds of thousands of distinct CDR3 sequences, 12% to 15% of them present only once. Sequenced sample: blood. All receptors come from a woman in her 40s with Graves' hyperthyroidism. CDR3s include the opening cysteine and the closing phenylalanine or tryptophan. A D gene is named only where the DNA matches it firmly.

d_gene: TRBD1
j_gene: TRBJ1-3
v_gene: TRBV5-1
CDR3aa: CASRQYGTETGNTIYF

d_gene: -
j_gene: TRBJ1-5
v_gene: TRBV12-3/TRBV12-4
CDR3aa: CASSFSDNQPQHF

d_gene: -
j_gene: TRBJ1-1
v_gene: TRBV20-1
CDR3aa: CSARNRADWKLTVAFF

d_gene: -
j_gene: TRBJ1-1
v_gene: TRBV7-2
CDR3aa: CASSLAFTEAFF

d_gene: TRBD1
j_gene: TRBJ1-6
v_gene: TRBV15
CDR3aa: CATSRAGQGGSPLHF

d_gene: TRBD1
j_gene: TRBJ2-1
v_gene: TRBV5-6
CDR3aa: CASSLVGQANNEQFF

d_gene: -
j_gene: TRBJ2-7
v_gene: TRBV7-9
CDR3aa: CASSPPRLGIDEQYF

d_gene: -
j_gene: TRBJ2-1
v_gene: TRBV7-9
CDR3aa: CASTLTADNEQFF

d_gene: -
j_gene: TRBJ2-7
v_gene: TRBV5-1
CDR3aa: CASSGSRQTSYEQYF

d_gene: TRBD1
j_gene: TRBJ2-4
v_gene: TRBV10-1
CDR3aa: CASSRDRENIQYF

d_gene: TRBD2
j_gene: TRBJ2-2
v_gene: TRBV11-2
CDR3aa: CASSSRTSGRGTGELFF

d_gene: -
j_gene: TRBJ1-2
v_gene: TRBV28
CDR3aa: CASSFSRGDGYTF

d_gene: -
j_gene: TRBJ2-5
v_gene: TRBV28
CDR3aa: CASTNGGAGQETQYF

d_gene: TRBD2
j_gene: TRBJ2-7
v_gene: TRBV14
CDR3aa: CASSQEPGLAAYEQYF

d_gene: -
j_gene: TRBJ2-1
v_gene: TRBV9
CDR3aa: CASGVDINEQFF

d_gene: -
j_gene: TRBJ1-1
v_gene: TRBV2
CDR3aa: CASSERKQGEIGTEAFF

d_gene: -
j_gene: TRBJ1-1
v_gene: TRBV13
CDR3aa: CASSRAGPLNTEAFF

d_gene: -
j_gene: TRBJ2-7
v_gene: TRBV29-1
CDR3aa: CSVEDPGPSYEQYF

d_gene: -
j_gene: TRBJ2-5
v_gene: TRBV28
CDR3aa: CASSLEGVSETQYF

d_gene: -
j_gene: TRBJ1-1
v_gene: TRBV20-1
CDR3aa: CSDGRVNTKAFF

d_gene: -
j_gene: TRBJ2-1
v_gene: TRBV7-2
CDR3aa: CASSLGYYNEQFF

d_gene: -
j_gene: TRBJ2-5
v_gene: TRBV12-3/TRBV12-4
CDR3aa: CASSSDRPTQYF

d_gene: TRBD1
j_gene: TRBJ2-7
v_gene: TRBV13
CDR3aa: CASSLKGQGLWEQYF

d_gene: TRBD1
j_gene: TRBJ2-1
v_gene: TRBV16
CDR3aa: CASSRTGARSYNEQFF

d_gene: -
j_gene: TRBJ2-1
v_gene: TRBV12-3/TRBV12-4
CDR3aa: CASSLGAATYNEQFF

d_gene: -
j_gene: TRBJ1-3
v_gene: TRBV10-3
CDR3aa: CAIISDFYSGNTIYF

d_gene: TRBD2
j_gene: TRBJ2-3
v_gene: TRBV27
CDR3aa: CASSLSGREYVEDTQYF

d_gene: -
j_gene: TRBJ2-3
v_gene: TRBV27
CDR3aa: CASSSGRDTQYF

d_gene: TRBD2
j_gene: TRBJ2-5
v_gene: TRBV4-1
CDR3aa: CASSLTLGSGRGGYQETQYF

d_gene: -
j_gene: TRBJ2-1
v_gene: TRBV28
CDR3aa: CASSYNGNEQFF

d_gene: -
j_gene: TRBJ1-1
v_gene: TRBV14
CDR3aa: CASSIMMGSTEAFF

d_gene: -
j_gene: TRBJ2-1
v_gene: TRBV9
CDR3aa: CASSVGVPPYLYNEQFF

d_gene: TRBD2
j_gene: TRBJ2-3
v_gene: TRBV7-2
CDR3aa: CASSLGPLAGSTDTQYF

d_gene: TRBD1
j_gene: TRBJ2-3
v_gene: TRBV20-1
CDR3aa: CSARTGRTDTQYF

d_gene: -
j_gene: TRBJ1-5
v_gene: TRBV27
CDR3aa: CASSPRQAPNQPQHF

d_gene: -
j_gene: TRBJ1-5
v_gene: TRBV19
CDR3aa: CASSTDPWTDYSNQPQHF

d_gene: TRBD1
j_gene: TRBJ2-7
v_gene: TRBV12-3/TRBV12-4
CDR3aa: CASRDKPGQHPSYEQYF

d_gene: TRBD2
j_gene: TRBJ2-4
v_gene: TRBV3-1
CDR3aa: CASSQDHAGVNSKNIQYF

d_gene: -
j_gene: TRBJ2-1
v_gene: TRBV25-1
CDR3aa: CASRGGGRGSYNEQFF

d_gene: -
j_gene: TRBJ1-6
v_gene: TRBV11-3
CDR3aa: CASSEHRGLYNSPLHF

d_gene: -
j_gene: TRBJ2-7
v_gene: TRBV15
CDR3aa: CATSTKTRIYEQYF

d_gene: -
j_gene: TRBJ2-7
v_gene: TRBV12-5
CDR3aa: CASGLVPAGISYEQYF

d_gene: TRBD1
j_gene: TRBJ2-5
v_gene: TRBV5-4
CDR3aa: CASTITGDRGFGTETQYF

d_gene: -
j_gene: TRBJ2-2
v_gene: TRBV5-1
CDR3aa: CASNGTYRNTGELFF

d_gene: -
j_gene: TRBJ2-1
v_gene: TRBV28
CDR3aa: CASSFVFSGYEQFF

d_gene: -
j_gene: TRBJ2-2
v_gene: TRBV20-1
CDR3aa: CSAKEGVITGELFF

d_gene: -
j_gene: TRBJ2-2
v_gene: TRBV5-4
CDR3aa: CASSFMGLNTGELFF

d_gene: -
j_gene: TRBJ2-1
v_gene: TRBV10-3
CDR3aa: CAISESVGSLGYNEQFF

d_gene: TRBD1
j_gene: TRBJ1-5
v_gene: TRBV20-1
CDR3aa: CSARGQGDYQPQHF

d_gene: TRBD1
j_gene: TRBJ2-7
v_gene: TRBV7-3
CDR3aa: CASSLRDSPTYEQYF

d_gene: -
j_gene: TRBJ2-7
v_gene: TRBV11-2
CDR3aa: CASSQDRALVYEQYF

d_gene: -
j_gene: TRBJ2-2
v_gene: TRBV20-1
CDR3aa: CSASAPAVNTGELFF

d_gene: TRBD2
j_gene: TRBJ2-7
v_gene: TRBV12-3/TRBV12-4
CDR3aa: CASSFRQGEGYEQYF

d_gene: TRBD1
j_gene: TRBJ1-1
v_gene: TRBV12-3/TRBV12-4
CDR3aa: CASSVQGSEAFF

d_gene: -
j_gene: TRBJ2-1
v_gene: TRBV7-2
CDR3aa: CASSSGLSNEQFF

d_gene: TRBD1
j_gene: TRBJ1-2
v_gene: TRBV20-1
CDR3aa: CSATRTGDPLLGYTF

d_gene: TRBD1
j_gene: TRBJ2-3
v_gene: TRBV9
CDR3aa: CASSKTGGADTQYF